The 19 T cell receptor beta chains below were found in one sample sequenced in a study of cytomegalovirus exposure and HLA in healthy donors. The PCR was carried out with 60 Vbeta primers and 13 Jbeta primers. The repertoire was sequenced with immunoSEQ multiplex PCR; TCRdb's copy has only in-frame clones and lacks some. This table has 130,000 to 150,000 clones, roughly four fifths appearing once. The sample taken for sequencing was PBMCs. These receptors came from a human donor in good health.

This chain joins TRBV15 and TRBJ1-1, with D perhaps TRBD1 (5 bases). Trimming shortened V by 0 bases and J by 4 bases, and 18 bases separated the two germline ends. This CDR3 contains 17 residues. In germline, CDR1 is LNHNV, CDR2 YYDKDF (reference sequence). CDR3 DNA sequence: TGTGCCACCAGCAGAGATCTTACAGGTTTGGGCTTCACTGAAGCTTTCTTT. Translating gives CATSRDLTGLGFTEAFF. The variable domain in full, completed from reference TRBV15 and TRBJ1-1, reads DAMVIQNPRYQVTQFGKPVTLSCSQTLNHNVMYWYQQKSSQAPKLLFHYYDKDFNNEADTPDNFQSRRPNTSFCFLDIRSPGLGDTAMYLCATSRDLTGLGFTEAFFGQGTRLTVV.

This chain joins TRBV9 and TRBJ2-7, with 9 positions matching TRBD1. The V segment lost 0 bases and the J segment 7 bases; nucleotides outside the gene matches: 11. This CDR3 has 16 residues. Germline V lookup: CDR1 SGDLS, CDR2 YYNGEE. DNA for the CDR3: TGTGCCAGCAGCGTAGGTCTCTTACAGGGGGCGAGGGAGCAGTACTTC. Its protein is CASSVGLLQGAREQYF.

This clone was seen only a few times. The rearrangement uses TRBV28 and TRBJ2-5; tentatively, D is TRBD1 (5 bases). The J call may not be correct, given that the DNA end is closer to TRBJ2-7. Germline values: CDR1 MDHEN, CDR2 SYDVKM. The CDR3 is made up of 13 amino acids. The CDR3: CASMAGWSYEQYF. As DNA, the CDR3 is TGTGCCAGCATGGCAGGGTGGTCCTACGAGCAGTACTTC.

The chain is built from TRBV6-1 and TRBJ1-2; TRBD1 matches at 7 bases. This CDR3 region has 12 residues. With V trimmed by 5 bases and J by 9 bases, 6 bases remained unmatched. Germline CDR1 reads MNHNS; CDR2 reads SASEGT. The CDR3 is CASSLDRDRYTF. CDR3 bases: TGTGCCAGCAGTCTTGACAGGGATCGCTACACCTTC.

This clone was counted a few times. The chain is built from TRBV2 and TRBJ2-7; 7 bases map to TRBD2. The CDR3 runs to 11 residues. Germline V lookup: CDR1 SNHLY, CDR2 FYNNEI. Unmatched junction bases numbered 8, after V lost 11 bases and J lost 7 bases. The CDR3: CAPGRGGEQYF. The CDR3, as DNA: TGTGCCCCCGGTCGGGGAGGGGAGCAGTACTTC.

The chain carries TRBV18 and TRBJ2-2; 10 bases match TRBD1. This CDR3 region has 17 residues. CDR1 is KGHSH and CDR2 is LQKENI in the germline V gene. Trimming removed 5 bases from V and 4 bases from J; junction bases left unmatched: 10. The CDR3 reads CASSSTPGQGTTGELFF. In DNA, the CDR3 is TGTGCCAGCTCATCGACACCGGGACAGGGGACCACCGGGGAGCTGTTTTTT.

V gene TRBV2 combines with J gene TRBJ1-6, with D perhaps matching TRBD1 (5 bases). Deletions cut 6 bases from V and 10 bases from J, with 10 bases between. The germline CDR1 and CDR2 sequences are SNHLY and FYNNEI. This CDR3 region has 12 residues. The chain's CDR3 is CASRIGESPLHF. CDR3 in DNA: TGTGCCAGCAGGATAGGGGAATCACCCCTCCACTTT.

V usage is TRBV4-1 and J usage is TRBJ1-5; 7 bases match TRBD1. This CDR3 has 13 amino acids. The germline CDR1 and CDR2 sequences are MGHRA and YSYEKL. V was pared by 2 bases and J by 14 bases, with 9 bases of the junction left unmatched. The CDR3 sequence is CASSQPLDRKKHF. The CDR3 coding sequence is TGCGCCAGCAGCCAACCCCTGGACAGGAAAAAGCATTTT.

This clone was picked up a small number of times. This chain joins TRBV15 and TRBJ2-7; 7 bases match TRBD2. Germline V gene sequence: CDR1 LNHNV, CDR2 YYDKDF (reference sequence). With V trimmed by 1 base and J by 3 bases, 6 bases remained unmatched. The CDR3 contains 15 residues. In DNA form, the CDR3 reads TGTGCCACCAGCAGAGGCGGGGGACGGATCTACGAGCAGTACTTC. The encoded protein is CATSRGGGRIYEQYF.

J is TRBJ2-1 and V is TRBV9, with 9 bases lining up with TRBD2. Germline V CDR1 and CDR2: SGDLS, YYNGEE. CDR3 length: 15 residues. Unmatched junction bases numbered 0, after V lost 2 bases and J lost 0 bases. CDR3 in DNA: TGTGCCAGCAGCGTTAGCGGGAGCTCCTACAATGAGCAGTTCTTC. Translating gives CASSVSGSSYNEQFF.

This clone was observed a few times. This rearrangement joins TRBV19 to TRBJ2-1, with TRBD2 identical over 9 bases. The CDR3 has 14 amino acids. The ends lost 6 bases at V and 12 bases at J; junction bases unmatched: 12. CDR1 and CDR2 from the germline V gene are LNHDA and SQIVND (reference sequence). CDR3 DNA sequence: TGTGCCAGTAGGCCAGCGGGGGGTCGTTTTTGGCAGTTCTTC. Translated, it gives CASRPAGGRFWQFF. Full variable domain (remainder filled in from reference TRBV19 and TRBJ2-1): DGGITQSPKYLFRKEGQNVTLSCEQNLNHDAMYWYRQDPGQGLRLIYYSQIVNDFQKGDIAEGYSVSREKKESFPLTVTSAQKNPTAFYLCASRPAGGRFWQFFGPGTRLTVL.

The rearrangement joins TRBV6-5 to TRBJ2-7; 7 bases are shared with TRBD2. Trimming took 6 bases from V and 6 from J; bases not matched to a gene: 11. This CDR3 spans 14 amino acids. Germline V CDR1 and CDR2: MNHEY, SVGAGI. The CDR3 DNA follows: TGTGCCAGCAGGGGGGGGGAGGGCCCCCGCGAGCAGTACTTC. Amino acids: CASRGGEGPREQYF.

This clone has more than one count but fewer than ten. This sequence joins TRBV29-1 and TRBJ2-3; TRBD2 agrees at 8 bases. The CDR3 has 14 residues. Per germline, CDR1 SQVTM and CDR2 ANQGSEA. V shed 3 bases, J shed 8 bases, and the junction held 10 bases outside the gene matches. Here the CDR3 reads CSVEREVLLGTQYF. CDR3 bases: TGCAGCGTTGAGCGGGAGGTCCTCTTAGGTACGCAGTATTTT.

This CDR3 is CASSSSSGRAYEQYF. The CDR3, as DNA: TGTGCCAGTAGTTCCTCTAGCGGGAGGGCCTACGAGCAGTACTTC. The V gene is TRBV19, the J gene TRBJ2-7; 12 nucleotides line up with TRBD2. This CDR3 comprises 15 residues. The J segment lost 2 bases and the V segment lost 5 bases, leaving 4 bases of the junction unmatched. From germline, CDR1 is LNHDA and CDR2 SQIVND (reference sequence).

This rearrangement joins TRBV6-5 to TRBJ1-1; 10 nucleotides align to TRBD1. The CDR3 has 13 residues. Germline CDR1 and CDR2: MNHEY and SVGAGI. V shed 6 bases, J shed 6 bases, and the junction held 4 bases outside the gene matches. CDR3 nucleotides: TGTGCCAGCAGAAGGGACAGGGGATCTGAAGCTTTCTTT. This codes for CASRRDRGSEAFF.

The chain uses TRBV11-2 and TRBJ2-5; no clear D gene. The ends were cut back, 2 bases at V and 0 bases at J, with 7 bases in the middle. The CDR3 extends over 14 amino acids. CDR1 and CDR2 (germline): SGHAT, FQNNGV. This CDR3 reads CASSLNYHQETQYF. Here the CDR3 DNA reads TGTGCCAGCAGCTTAAACTACCACCAAGAGACCCAGTACTTC. The full variable domain, rest sourced from reference TRBV11-2 and TRBJ2-5, is EAGVAQSPRYKIIEKRQSVAFWCNPISGHATLYWYQQILGQGPKLLIQFQNNGVVDDSQLPKDRFSAERLKGVDSTLKIQPAKLEDSAVYLCASSLNYHQETQYFGPGTRLLVL.

The chain has TRBV7-9 and TRBJ2-5; 9 bases are shared with TRBD1. The ends lost 5 bases at V and 1 base at J; junction bases unmatched: 2. The CDR3 sequence is 14 residues long. Germline V gene lookup returns CDR1 SEHNR and CDR2 FQNEAQ (reference sequence). CDR3 residues: CASSVTGGQETQYF. The CDR3 bases are TGTGCCAGCAGCGTGACAGGGGGCCAAGAGACCCAGTACTTC.

This clone was counted once. The chain employs TRBV30 and TRBJ2-7; 10 bases match TRBD1. V gave up 1 base and J gave up 5 bases; unmatched junction bases: 8. The CDR3 is 15 residues long. CDR1 GTSNPN and CDR2 SVGIG come from the germline V gene (reference sequence). DNA for the CDR3: TGTGCCTGGAGTGGAGGTTGGGACAGGGGCGACGAGCAGTACTTC. Amino acid sequence: CAWSGGWDRGDEQYF.

The genes are TRBV4-1 and TRBJ2-5, with TRBD2 identical over 8 bases. The CDR3 sequence is 17 residues long. The V and J ends lost 2 bases and 5 bases, in that order; junction bases with no gene match: 13. Germline loops: CDR1 MGHRA, CDR2 YSYEKL. The CDR3 DNA is TGCGCCAGCAGCCAACCCCTGATAACGGGGGGGCTTGAGACCCAGTACTTC. This sequence encodes CASSQPLITGGLETQYF.